This is a list of T cell receptor beta chains from one sample in a study of identical twins. MiXCR, applied by TCRdb to the 5' RACE reads, yields one record per CDR3 protein. The sample consists of around 340,000 distinct CDR3 sequences, 9% to 15% of them appearing once. These data were likewise used in another study, on yellow fever vaccine responses in identical twins.

Sequenced sample: CD8+ T cells sorted from blood. These receptors were obtained from a woman aged 18-29 years in good health. Both conserved end residues are part of each CDR3. A D gene is named only where the DNA matches it firmly. Only some rows state a clone size, as once, few, many or a class for expanded clones.

J | D | V | size | CDR3 | DNA
TRBJ1-2 | . | TRBV11-2 | many | CASSPGLYGYTF | TGTGCCAGCAGCCCGGGCCTGTATGGCTACACCTTC
TRBJ2-5 | . | TRBV9 | . | CASSIRGDRERETQYF | TGTGCCAGCAGCATCAGGGGGGACCGGGAACGGGAGACCCAGTACTTC
TRBJ1-6 | . | TRBV13 | few | CASSLPGEWTPLHF | TGTGCCAGCAGCTTGCCGGGGGAGTGGACACCCCTCCACTTT
TRBJ2-6 | . | TRBV7-9 | . | CASSSTSGANVLTF | TGTGCCAGCAGTTCTACCTCTGGGGCCAACGTCCTGACTTTC
TRBJ1-1 | . | TRBV12-3/TRBV12-4 | few | CASSSRGGTEAFF | TGTGCCAGCAGTTCCAGGGGAGGGACTGAAGCTTTCTTT
TRBJ2-1 | . | TRBV11-2 | few | CASSLSPVREQFF | TGTGCCAGCAGCTTAAGCCCGGTTCGGGAGCAGTTCTTC
TRBJ2-1 | . | TRBV12-3/TRBV12-4 | few | CASSFPTRPRRDEQFF | TGTGCCAGCAGTTTCCCGACTAGGCCCAGGCGGGATGAGCAGTTCTTC
TRBJ2-7 | TRBD1 | TRBV12-3/TRBV12-4 | many | CASNSVVDRGYEQYF | TGTGCCAGCAATTCTGTTGTGGACAGGGGCTACGAGCAGTACTTC
TRBJ1-6 | TRBD1 | TRBV7-9 | few | CASKDEGTGGISPLHF | TGTGCCAGCAAAGATGAAGGGACAGGGGGTATTTCACCCCTCCACTTT
TRBJ1-1 | . | TRBV5-1 | few | CASSVRDANTEAFF | TGCGCCAGCAGCGTCAGGGATGCGAACACTGAAGCTTTCTTT
TRBJ2-5 | TRBD2 | TRBV2 | many | CASSVDSGNQETQYF | TGTGCCAGCAGTGTTGATAGCGGGAACCAAGAGACCCAGTACTTC
TRBJ2-3 | . | TRBV12-3/TRBV12-4 | many | CASSLVRTAGTDTQYF | TGTGCCAGCAGTTTAGTACGAACTGCCGGCACAGATACGCAGTATTTT
TRBJ1-2 | . | TRBV29-1 | few | CSVEESGPGTF | TGCAGCGTTGAAGAGTCGGGGCCAGGGACCTTC
TRBJ2-1 | TRBD1 | TRBV4-1 | many | CASSPFRDRGYNEQFF | TGCGCCAGCAGCCCCTTCCGGGACAGGGGTTACAATGAGCAGTTCTTC
TRBJ2-1 | . | TRBV24-1 | . | CATAGLEDNEQFF | TGTGCCACAGCCGGACTCGAAGACAATGAGCAGTTCTTC
TRBJ2-3 | . | TRBV7-6 | few | CASSLDDLPTDTQYF | TGTGCCAGCAGCTTAGATGACCTACCTACAGATACGCAGTATTTT
TRBJ2-5 | . | TRBV3-1 | once | CASSPLEEEETQYF | TGTGCCAGCAGCCCATTGGAGGAGGAGGAGACCCAGTACTTC
TRBJ1-6 | TRBD1 | TRBV2 | . | CASSERTGDSPLHF | TGTGCCAGCAGTGAACGGACAGGGGATTCACCCCTCCACTTT
TRBJ2-1 | . | TRBV1 | once | CTSSQGLSSANFHSYNEQFF | TGCACCAGCAGCCAAGGGCTTTCGAGCGCCAACTTTCACTCCTACAATGAGCAGTTCTTC
TRBJ2-1 | . | TRBV27 | many | CATWKGRMGNEQFF | TGTGCCACCTGGAAGGGCAGGATGGGGAATGAGCAGTTCTTC
TRBJ2-1 | TRBD2 | TRBV12-3/TRBV12-4 | . | CASCLTPPRLAAYNEQFF | TGTGCCAGCTGTTTAACCCCTCCTAGACTAGCGGCTTACAATGAGCAGTTCTTC
TRBJ2-7 | . | TRBV6-1 | few | CASSIAPQSSYEQYF | TGTGCCAGCAGTATCGCCCCACAGAGCTCCTACGAGCAGTACTTC
TRBJ1-1 | . | TRBV4-2 | few | CASSQDLGSADTRNTEAFF | TGTGCCAGCAGCCAAGACCTTGGGTCGGCCGATACCAGAAACACTGAAGCTTTCTTT
TRBJ2-1 | . | TRBV3-1 | few | CASSQISGAYNEQFF | TGTGCCAGCAGCCAGATTAGCGGAGCCTACAATGAGCAGTTCTTC
TRBJ2-2 | . | TRBV25-1 | few | CASSESGSGWGDGELFF | TGTGCCAGCAGTGAATCTGGAAGTGGATGGGGGGACGGGGAGCTGTTTTTT
TRBJ2-1 | TRBD2 | TRBV7-8 | many | CASRIYSSGGAWEQFF | TGTGCCAGCAGAATTTACTCTAGCGGGGGGGCCTGGGAGCAGTTCTTC
TRBJ2-2 | . | TRBV27 | . | CASSPSVWDTGELFF | TGTGCCAGCAGTCCAAGCGTTTGGGACACCGGGGAGCTGTTTTTT
TRBJ2-2 | . | TRBV12-3/TRBV12-4 | few | CASTQGRYTGELFF | TGTGCCAGCACCCAGGGACGGTACACCGGGGAGCTGTTTTTT
TRBJ2-4 | . | TRBV15 | few | CATSRDEQGPKDIQYF | TGTGCCACCAGCAGAGACGAACAGGGCCCAAAAGACATTCAGTACTTC
TRBJ1-5 | TRBD1 | TRBV24-1 | few | CATSDGQGPQPQHF | TGTGCCACCAGTGATGGACAGGGTCCTCAGCCCCAGCATTTT
TRBJ2-1 | . | TRBV20-1 | . | CSAEGTRNEQFF | TGCAGTGCCGAGGGGACTCGCAATGAGCAGTTCTTC
TRBJ1-2 | . | TRBV27 | . | CASSSVSGLGYTF | TGTGCCAGCAGTTCCGTTAGTGGGTTAGGCTACACCTTC
TRBJ2-1 | . | TRBV5-1 | . | CASSLAVGTPRHNEQFF | TGCGCCAGCAGCTTGGCGGTGGGGACCCCGAGGCACAATGAGCAGTTCTTC
TRBJ2-7 | TRBD2 | TRBV5-1 | few | CASSLAEKVYEQYF | TGCGCCAGCAGCCTAGCGGAGAAAGTCTACGAGCAGTACTTC
TRBJ2-1 | . | TRBV11-3 | . | CASSLVRRDEQFF | TGTGCCAGCAGCTTAGTTAGGCGGGATGAGCAGTTCTTC
TRBJ2-1 | . | TRBV12-3/TRBV12-4 | few | CASSQEGAYNEQFF | TGTGCCAGCAGCCAAGAAGGTGCCTACAATGAGCAGTTCTTC
TRBJ2-1 | TRBD2 | TRBV2 | . | CASILGLDYNEQFF | TGTGCCAGCATCCTAGGACTAGACTACAATGAGCAGTTCTTC
TRBJ1-6 | . | TRBV7-6 | few | CASSLGNFLSPLHF | TGTGCCAGCAGCTTAGGAAACTTTCTTTCACCCCTCCACTTT
TRBJ1-6 | . | TRBV18 | . | CASSLSGPIHSYNSPLHF | TGTGCCAGCTCACTGAGCGGGCCGATCCACTCCTATAATTCACCCCTCCACTTT
TRBJ2-1 | TRBD2 | TRBV2 | . | CASKGTSGMLSSYNEQFF | TGTGCCAGCAAGGGAACTAGCGGGATGTTGAGCTCCTACAATGAGCAGTTCTTC
TRBJ2-5 | . | TRBV15 | few | CATSSIRGETQYF | TGTGCCACCAGCAGTATAAGGGGGGAGACCCAGTACTTC
TRBJ2-1 | TRBD2 | TRBV4-1 | many | CASGLAGSEQFF | TGCGCCAGTGGACTAGCGGGAAGTGAGCAGTTCTTC
TRBJ2-7 | . | TRBV14 | . | CASSQDEGHPYEQYF | TGTGCCAGCAGCCAAGATGAGGGCCATCCCTACGAGCAGTACTTC
TRBJ2-7 | TRBD2 | TRBV20-1 | . | CSAEGLAGPSYEQYF | TGCAGTGCCGAGGGTCTAGCGGGCCCCTCCTACGAGCAGTACTTC
TRBJ1-2 | TRBD1 | TRBV2 | . | CAELTGQYGYTF | TGTGCCGAATTGACGGGACAGTATGGCTACACCTTC